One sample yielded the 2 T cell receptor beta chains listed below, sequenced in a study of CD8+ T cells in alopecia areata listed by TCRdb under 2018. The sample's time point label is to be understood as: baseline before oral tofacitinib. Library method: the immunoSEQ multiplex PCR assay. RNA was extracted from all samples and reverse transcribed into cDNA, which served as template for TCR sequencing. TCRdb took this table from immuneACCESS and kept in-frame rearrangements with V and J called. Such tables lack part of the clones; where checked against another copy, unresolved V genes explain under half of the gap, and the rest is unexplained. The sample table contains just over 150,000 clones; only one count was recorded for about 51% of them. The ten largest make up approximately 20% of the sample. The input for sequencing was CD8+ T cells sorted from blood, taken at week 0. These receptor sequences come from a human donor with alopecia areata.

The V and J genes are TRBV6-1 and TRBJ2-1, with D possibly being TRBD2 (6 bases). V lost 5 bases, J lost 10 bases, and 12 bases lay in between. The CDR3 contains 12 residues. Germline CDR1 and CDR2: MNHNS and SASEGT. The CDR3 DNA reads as TGTGCCAGCAGTCCTCCCCGGGAGGAGCAGTTCTTC. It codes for CASSPPREEQFF.

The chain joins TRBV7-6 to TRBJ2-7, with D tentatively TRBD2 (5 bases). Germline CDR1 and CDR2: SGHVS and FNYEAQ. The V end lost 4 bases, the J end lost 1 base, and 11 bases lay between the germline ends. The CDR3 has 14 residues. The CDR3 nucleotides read TGTGCCAGCAGCTCAAAACTAGGTTCCTACGAGCAGTACTTC. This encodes CASSSKLGSYEQYF.